Below are 30 T cell receptor beta chains sequenced from a single sample in a study of T-cell memory formation after mild COVID-19. TCRdb independently ran MiXCR on the 5' RACE reads; one entry per CDR3 protein. The table has hundreds of thousands of distinct CDR3 sequences, roughly 15% seen once. The sequencing sample was made of PBMCs or a T cell subset sorted from them (not recorded which). The receptors derive from a man younger than 35 who had mild COVID-19 (a few samples of this study predate the infection). Cell type and time point are not known.

This clonotype has just a few counts. The J gene is TRBJ2-5, the V gene TRBV29-1; 9 nucleotides align to TRBD1. With 4 bases clipped from V and 3 bases from J, the junction kept 3 bases outside the gene matches. Per germline, CDR1 SQVTM and CDR2 ANQGSEA. There are 13 residues in the CDR3. Here the CDR3 reads CSVGGQGEETQYF. The CDR3 DNA reads as TGCAGCGTTGGGGGACAGGGTGAAGAGACCCAGTACTTC. The variable domain in full, with the rest retrieved from reference TRBV29-1 and TRBJ2-5, is SAVISQKPSRDICQRGTSLTIQCQVDSQVTMMFWYRQQPGQSLTLIATANQGSEATYESGFVIDKFPISRPNLTFSTLTVSNMSPEDSSIYLCSVGGQGEETQYFGPGTRLLVL.

In its sample, this clonotype was seen a few times. J is TRBJ1-5 and V is TRBV6-2 or TRBV6-3; D gene unclear. The ends were cut back, 6 bases at V and 3 bases at J, with 9 bases in the middle. This CDR3 has 13 residues. The germline V gene encodes CDR1 MNHEY and CDR2 SVGEGT. In DNA, the CDR3 is TGTGCCAGCAGGCTGCGGATCAATCAGCCCCAGCATTTT. Translating gives CASRLRINQPQHF.

The genes are TRBV15 and TRBJ2-5, with D possibly matching TRBD2 (6 bases). This CDR3 contains 14 residues. The germline gives CDR1 LNHNV, CDR2 YYDKDF (reference sequence). The ends were cut back, 1 base at V and 2 bases at J, with 8 bases in the middle. CDR3 sequence reads: CATSRVDYQETQYF. Written as DNA, the CDR3 is TGTGCCACCAGCAGAGTGGACTATCAAGAGACCCAGTACTTC.

The sample holds a few counts of this clonotype. The V and J genes are TRBV20-1 and TRBJ2-1; 11 bases line up with TRBD2. V was pared by 5 bases and J by 0 bases, with 12 bases of the junction left unmatched. Germline loops: CDR1 DFQATT, CDR2 SNEGSKA (reference sequence). CDR3 length: 18 residues. The CDR3 sequence is CSAPGSSGGFSSYNEQFF. In DNA, the CDR3 is TGCAGTGCTCCCGGGTCTAGCGGGGGGTTCAGCTCCTACAATGAGCAGTTCTTC.

This clonotype has only a few counts. The rearrangement links TRBV7-8 to TRBJ2-7; either TRBD1 or TRBD2 may supply D (6 bases each). Germline loops: CDR1 SGHVS, CDR2 FQNEAQ. Trimming took off 1 base at V and 5 bases at J, with 18 bases between the two ends. The CDR3 runs to 16 residues. CDR3 DNA sequence: TGTGCCAGCAGCTTAGTAGTCCGAGGGGGGCTCAACGAGCAGTACTTC. Amino acids: CASSLVVRGGLNEQYF.

This clonotype appeared a few times. The chain uses TRBV28 and TRBJ1-6; D uncertain. The CDR3 consists of 11 residues. The V end lost 3 bases, the J end lost 10 bases, and 4 bases lay between the germline ends. CDR1 and CDR2 from the germline V gene are MDHEN and SYDVKM. CDR3 loop: CASSLRSPLHF. CDR3 nucleotide sequence: TGTGCCAGCAGTTTGCGATCACCCCTCCACTTT.

This clonotype occurred a few times. This rearrangement joins TRBV2 to TRBJ2-3; 12 bases map to TRBD2. This CDR3 comprises 18 residues. Unmatched junction bases numbered 8, after V lost 0 bases and J lost 4 bases. Germline-derived CDR1 and CDR2 are SNHLY and FYNNEI. CDR3 sequence: CASSEASWTSGASDTQYF. The CDR3 DNA sequence: TGTGCCAGCAGTGAAGCGTCTTGGACTAGCGGGGCATCAGATACGCAGTATTTT.

This clonotype was detected only a few times. The rearrangement uses TRBV6-2 or TRBV6-3 and TRBJ2-3, with D maybe TRBD2 (5 bases). In germline, CDR1 is MNHEY, CDR2 SVGEGT. The CDR3 spans 11 residues. Trimming took off 8 bases at V and 14 bases at J, with 17 bases between the two ends. CDR3 residues: CASGSSLPLYF. The CDR3 bases are TGTGCCAGCGGATCTAGCTTGCCGCTGTATTTT.

In its sample, this clonotype was seen a few times. The chain carries TRBV6-2 or TRBV6-3 and TRBJ1-2; 7 nucleotides line up with TRBD1. CDR3 length: 16 amino acids. Germline assignment: CDR1 MNHEY and CDR2 SVGEGT. The V and J ends lost 0 bases and 5 bases, in that order; junction bases with no gene match: 9. The CDR3 coding sequence is TGTGCCAGCAGTTACTCATCGATGGACAGGAGTTATGGCTACACCTTC. This sequence encodes CASSYSSMDRSYGYTF.

The rearrangement links TRBV5-1 to TRBJ1-1; D remains unclear. Trimming pared 7 bases from V and 1 base from J, leaving 20 bases between. The CDR3 consists of 16 residues. Germline CDR1 reads SGHRS; CDR2 reads YFSETQ. The CDR3 protein is CASFPREGMENTEAFF. For the CDR3, the DNA is TGCGCCAGCTTTCCTCGGGAGGGAATGGAGAACACTGAAGCTTTCTTT.

This clonotype was recorded a few times. The V gene is TRBV12-3 or TRBV12-4, the J gene TRBJ2-1, with 9 positions matching TRBD2. This CDR3 contains 15 residues. V dropped 6 bases and J dropped 8; count of bases not matched to a gene: 11. CDR3 region: CASSRERGARDEQFF. The CDR3 DNA reads as TGTGCCAGCAGCCGGGAGCGGGGGGCCAGGGATGAGCAGTTCTTC.

The chain recombines TRBV5-1 with TRBJ2-3, with 9 bases lining up with TRBD2. The J segment lost 3 bases and the V segment lost 7 bases, leaving 12 bases of the junction unmatched. The germline V gene encodes CDR1 SGHRS and CDR2 YFSETQ. The CDR3 has 16 amino acids. This CDR3 is CASSSSGAFETDTQYF. DNA of the CDR3: TGCGCCAGCTCGTCTAGCGGGGCGTTCGAAACAGATACGCAGTATTTT. Full variable domain (missing parts from reference TRBV5-1 and TRBJ2-3): KAGVTQTPRYLIKTRGQQVTLSCSPISGHRSVSWYQQTPGQGLQFLFEYFSETQRNKGNFPGRFSGRQFSNSRSEMNVSTLELGDSALYLCASSSSGAFETDTQYFGPGTRLTVL.

The table lists this clonotype with a few counts. V gene TRBV27 combines with J gene TRBJ2-1, with unresolved D. The CDR3 is made up of 15 amino acids. Between the trimmed V and J ends, which lost 7 bases and 0 bases, there was a span of 13 bases. Per germline, CDR1 MNHEY and CDR2 SMNVEV (reference sequence). CDR3 loop: CASTPSHRSYNEQFF. In DNA, the CDR3 is TGTGCCAGCACCCCGAGCCACCGCTCCTACAATGAGCAGTTCTTC.

This clonotype has at least ten counts. The V and J genes are TRBV6-2 or TRBV6-3 and TRBJ2-1; no reliable D call. Germline V CDR1 and CDR2: MNHEY, SVGEGT. The V end was cut by 4 bases, the J end by 2 bases, with 9 bases between. This CDR3 has 14 amino acids. This chain's CDR3 is CASSSFYPYNEQFF. CDR3 coding DNA: TGTGCCAGCAGTTCGTTCTATCCCTACAATGAGCAGTTCTTC.

The V call is TRBV5-1, the J call TRBJ2-6; 10 bases are a match to TRBD1. Germline V CDR1 and CDR2: SGHRS, YFSETQ. The J segment lost 2 bases and the V segment lost 3 bases, leaving 14 bases of the junction unmatched. The CDR3 sequence is 20 residues long. The CDR3 region has the DNA TGCGCCAGCAGCTGGACGCCGACAGGGGGCGCCTCAGCTGGGGCCAACGTCCTGACTTTC. It translates to CASSWTPTGGASAGANVLTF.

This clonotype was seen more than once but under ten times. This chain links TRBV15 with TRBJ1-1; D is undetermined. Germline V gene data show CDR1 as LNHNV and CDR2 as YYDKDF (reference sequence). CDR3 length: 14 amino acids. The germline V and J ends were trimmed by 5 bases and 0 bases, with 10 bases remaining between them. DNA for the CDR3: TGTGCCACCAGCCCCGAACGGCTGAACACTGAAGCTTTCTTT. It encodes CATSPERLNTEAFF.

The chain uses TRBV6-5 and TRBJ1-1, with unresolved D. The CDR3 totals 14 residues. Trimming stripped 0 bases from V and 1 base from J, with 6 bases between. Per the germline V gene, CDR1 is MNHEY and CDR2 is SVGAGI. The CDR3 loop is CASSYSTRNTEAFF. The CDR3 coding sequence is TGTGCCAGCAGTTACTCGACACGGAACACTGAAGCTTTCTTT.

The sample holds a few counts of this clonotype. The genes are TRBV10-3 and TRBJ2-1; 9 bases match TRBD2. This CDR3 region has 15 residues. The V gene's germline CDR1 is ENHRY and CDR2 SYGVKD. Trimming at V came to 4 bases and at J to 5 bases, leaving 6 bases not matched to a gene. Here the CDR3 DNA reads TGTGCCATCAGTGGCGGCGGGGGGGCCGACAATGAGCAGTTCTTC. Translated, it gives CAISGGGGADNEQFF.

The V gene is TRBV4-2, the J gene TRBJ2-7; 12 bases match TRBD2. The J segment lost 0 bases and the V segment lost 1 base, leaving 4 bases of the junction unmatched. Germline lookup yields CDR1 LGHNA and CDR2 YNFKEQ. The CDR3 length is 17 residues. CDR3 sequence: CASSQVTSGGRSYEQYF. The CDR3 DNA sequence: TGTGCCAGCAGCCAAGTGACTAGCGGGGGCCGCTCCTACGAGCAGTACTTC.

This clonotype was observed a handful of times. This CDR3 reads CASTLQLRSEAFF. The CDR3, as DNA: TGTGCCAGCACCCTTCAACTCCGCTCGGAAGCTTTCTTT. The rearrangement links TRBV12-3 or TRBV12-4 to TRBJ1-1, with D unresolved. V dropped 7 bases and J dropped 8 bases, with 17 bases sitting between them. This CDR3 is 13 amino acids long.

This rearrangement joins TRBV7-9 to TRBJ2-2; D unclear. The CDR3 runs 15 residues. Germline V gene lookup returns CDR1 SEHNR and CDR2 FQNEAQ (reference sequence). Trimming took off 2 bases at V and 1 base at J, with 8 bases between the two ends. The CDR3 region is CASSLNGQNTGELFF. As DNA, the CDR3 is TGTGCCAGCAGCTTAAATGGTCAGAACACCGGGGAGCTGTTTTTT.

This clonotype was picked up a small number of times. The CDR3 protein is CASSPLSGTDTQYF. In DNA form, the CDR3 reads TGCGCCAGCAGTCCTCTTAGCGGCACAGATACGCAGTATTTT. The chain couples TRBV5-1 to TRBJ2-3; possibly TRBD2 for D (5 bases). The V gene's germline CDR1 is SGHRS and CDR2 YFSETQ. This CDR3 contains 14 residues. V was shortened by 5 bases and J by 1 base, with 11 bases between the two germline ends. The variable domain in full, completed from reference TRBV5-1 and TRBJ2-3, reads KAGVTQTPRYLIKTRGQQVTLSCSPISGHRSVSWYQQTPGQGLQFLFEYFSETQRNKGNFPGRFSGRQFSNSRSEMNVSTLELGDSALYLCASSPLSGTDTQYFGPGTRLTVL.

The chain combines TRBV6-5 with TRBJ1-1; no reliable D call. Trimming took 5 bases from V and 0 from J, leaving 10 bases between them. Germline V gives CDR1 MNHEY, CDR2 SVGAGI. This CDR3 has 14 residues. CDR3 bases: TGTGCCAGCAGTAAAGGAGTACTGAACACTGAAGCTTTCTTT. Its translation is CASSKGVLNTEAFF.

The gene calls are TRBV21-1 and TRBJ1-4; TRBD1 is the table's D call, not checked against the DNA. TRBV21-1 is assigned pseudogene status. The CDR3 loop spans 16 amino acids. CDR3 sequence reads: CASSERTGGKDEKLFF. CDR3 nucleotides: TGTGCCAGCAGCGAAAGGACAGGGGGGAAGGATGAAAAACTGTTTTTT.

This chain joins TRBV7-2 and TRBJ1-2; 8 nucleotides match TRBD1. Germline V CDR1 and CDR2: SGHTA, FQGNSA. With V trimmed by 3 bases and J by 3 bases, 3 bases remained unmatched. This CDR3 is 14 amino acids long. The CDR3 coding sequence is TGTGCCAGCAGCTTCCTACAGGGGGACTATGGCTACACCTTC. Residues: CASSFLQGDYGYTF.

This clonotype showed up just a few times. The V gene is TRBV20-1, the J gene TRBJ1-1; D unresolved. CDR3 length equals 15 residues. V lost 4 bases, J lost 0 bases, and 15 bases lay in between. CDR1 and CDR2 (germline): DFQATT, SNEGSKA (reference sequence). The CDR3 nucleotides read TGCAGTGCTACCCCGGGCTTTACTCTGAACACTGAAGCTTTCTTT. This translates into CSATPGFTLNTEAFF.

The genes are TRBV20-1 and TRBJ2-4, with 10 nucleotides matching TRBD1. The CDR3 is 14 amino acids. Germline assignment: CDR1 DFQATT and CDR2 SNEGSKA (reference sequence). The J segment lost 4 bases and the V segment lost 3 bases, leaving 3 bases of the junction unmatched. CDR3 protein: CSASRQGAKNIQYF. The CDR3 DNA reads as TGCAGTGCTAGCAGACAGGGGGCAAAAAACATTCAGTACTTC.

A few counts support this clonotype. The chain is built from TRBV20-1 and TRBJ2-1, with D hard to call. V was cut by 2 bases and J by 2 bases, with 7 bases left in between. From germline, CDR1 is DFQATT and CDR2 SNEGSKA (reference sequence). The CDR3 has 13 residues. CDR3 nucleotides: TGCAGTGCTAGAAATCCACCCTACAATGAGCAGTTCTTC. Residues: CSARNPPYNEQFF.

V is TRBV15 and J is TRBJ2-1; D is possibly TRBD2 (7 bases). The V gene lost 5 bases and the J gene lost 7 bases, with 15 bases spanning the gap. The CDR3 spans 14 residues. Germline CDR1 reads LNHNV; CDR2 reads YYDKDF (reference sequence). CDR3 in amino acids: CATSGRDTRNEQFF. The CDR3 DNA is TGTGCCACCAGCGGGAGGGACACGAGAAATGAGCAGTTCTTC.

This chain joins TRBV7-3 and TRBJ2-2; 8 bases match TRBD1. This CDR3 contains 15 residues. Trimming took 5 bases from V and 5 from J; bases not matched to a gene: 7. CDR1 and CDR2 from the germline V gene are SGHTA and FQGTGA. The CDR3 nucleotides are TGTGCCAGCAGCCGAGACAGGGGAGGTACCGGGGAGCTGTTTTTT. Protein product: CASSRDRGGTGELFF.